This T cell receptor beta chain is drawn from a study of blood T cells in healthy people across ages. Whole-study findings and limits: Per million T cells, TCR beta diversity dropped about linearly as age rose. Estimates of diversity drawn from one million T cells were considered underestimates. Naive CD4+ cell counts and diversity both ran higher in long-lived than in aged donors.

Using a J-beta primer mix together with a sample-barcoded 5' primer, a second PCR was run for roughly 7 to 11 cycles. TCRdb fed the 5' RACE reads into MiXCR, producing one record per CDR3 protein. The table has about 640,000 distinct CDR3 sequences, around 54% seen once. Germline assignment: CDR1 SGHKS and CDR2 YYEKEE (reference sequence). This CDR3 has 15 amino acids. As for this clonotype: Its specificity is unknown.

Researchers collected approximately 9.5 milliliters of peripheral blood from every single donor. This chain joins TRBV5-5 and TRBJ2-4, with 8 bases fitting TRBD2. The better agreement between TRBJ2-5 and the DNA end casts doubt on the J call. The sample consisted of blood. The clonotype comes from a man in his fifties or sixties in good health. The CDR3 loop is CASSSTPGGKETQYF. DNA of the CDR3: TGTGCCAGCAGCTCCACTCCGGGGGGGAAAGAGACCCAGTACTTC.